The next 13 T cell receptor beta chains were all read from a single sample in a study of blood T cell repertoires in COVID-19. Profiled with immunoSEQ multiplex PCR; TCRdb holds only in-frame clones, not every one. The table records roughly 250,000 clones, 65% to 90% of them present only once. Sequencing used peripheral blood. The receptors were gathered from a woman older than 75 with active or convalescent COVID-19.

This sequence joins TRBV27 and TRBJ2-2, with 11 nucleotides matching TRBD2. The CDR3 is 17 amino acids. Germline CDR1 reads MNHEY; CDR2 reads SMNVEV (reference sequence). Losses at the gene ends were 6 bases for V and 6 bases for J; bases not matched to a gene: 12. CDR3 loop: CASSQTSGSLIPGELFF. CDR3 bases: TGTGCCAGCAGCCAAACTAGCGGGAGTTTAATCCCCGGGGAGCTGTTTTTT.

This clone was seen once. V usage is TRBV19 and J usage is TRBJ1-5; D is unresolved. V was cut by 7 bases and J by 0 bases, with 7 bases left in between. The CDR3 spans 13 residues. Germline CDR1 LNHDA, CDR2 SQIVND (reference sequence). CDR3: CASNFHSNQPQHF. CDR3 in DNA: TGTGCCAGTAACTTCCATAGCAATCAGCCCCAGCATTTT.

The J gene is TRBJ2-7, the V gene TRBV5-6; TRBD2 is a possible D gene (5 bases). Germline V CDR1 and CDR2: SGHDT, YYEEEE. V shed 3 bases and J shed 6 bases, with 19 bases lying between them. This CDR3 comprises 15 residues. For the CDR3, the DNA is TGTGCCAGCAGCTCCCGTTCCAGCGGACTGACCGAGCAGTACTTC. Its protein is CASSSRSSGLTEQYF. The variable domain in full, with the rest retrieved from reference TRBV5-6 and TRBJ2-7, is DAGVTQSPTHLIKTRGQQVTLRCSPKSGHDTVSWYQQALGQGPQFIFQYYEEEERQRGNFPDRFSGHQFPNYSSELNVNALLLGDSALYLCASSSRSSGLTEQYFGPGTRLTVT.

This rearrangement joins TRBV10-3 to TRBJ2-3; TRBD2 aligns across 11 bases. The CDR3 loop spans 21 amino acids. After removal of 6 bases from V and 0 bases from J, the junction contained 20 bases not matched to a gene. The germline V gene encodes CDR1 ENHRY and CDR2 SYGVKD. The CDR3 DNA is TGTGCCATCAGGGCGACTCGCGGGCTAGCGGGAGGCGGGTTTAGCACAGATACGCAGTATTTT. Translated, it gives CAIRATRGLAGGGFSTDTQYF.

The chain is built from TRBV28 and TRBJ1-2; TRBD1 matches 7 bases. V lost 7 bases to trimming and J lost 8 bases; unmatched junction nucleotides: 28. The CDR3 runs 19 residues. Germline lookup yields CDR1 MDHEN and CDR2 SYDVKM. In DNA form, the CDR3 reads TGTGCCAGCAAAGGGGGCCCCCCACGCGGCATGGACAGTTTCCGGGGCTACACCTTC. This sequence encodes CASKGGPPRGMDSFRGYTF.

This clone is a singleton in its sample. J is TRBJ1-1 and V is TRBV2; no reliable D call. V lost 0 bases and J 7 bases, leaving 9 bases between the germline ends. The germline gives CDR1 SNHLY, CDR2 FYNNEI. The CDR3 is 13 residues long. DNA for the CDR3: TGTGCCAGCAGTGAAGCTGGTGTCGGTGAAGCTTTCTTT. Protein product: CASSEAGVGEAFF.

The gene calls are TRBV24-1 and TRBJ1-1; 8 bases line up with TRBD1. From germline, CDR1 is KGHDR and CDR2 SFDVKD. Losses at the gene ends were 3 bases for V and 5 bases for J; bases not matched to a gene: 7. There are 15 residues in the CDR3. CDR3: CATSDHGQGRTEAFF. The CDR3 nucleotides are TGTGCCACCAGTGATCATGGACAGGGTAGGACTGAAGCTTTCTTT.

This chain connects TRBV30 to TRBJ1-6; D is unclear. Trimming took 0 bases from V and 11 from J, leaving 8 bases between them. CDR3 size: 12 residues. CDR1 is GTSNPN and CDR2 is SVGIG in the germline V gene (reference sequence). The CDR3 protein is CAWSVDEAPLHF. CDR3 sequence (DNA): TGTGCCTGGAGTGTAGACGAGGCACCCCTCCACTTT. Full variable domain (missing parts from reference TRBV30 and TRBJ1-6): SQTIHQWPATLVQPVGSPLSLECTVEGTSNPNLYWYRQAAGRGLQLLFYSVGIGQISSEVPQNLSASRPQDRQFILSSKKLLLSDSGFYLCAWSVDEAPLHFGNGTRLTVT.

The J gene is TRBJ1-2, the V gene TRBV5-1; D is unresolved. CDR3 length: 11 amino acids. CDR1 SGHRS and CDR2 YFSETQ come from the germline V gene. V was pared by 4 bases and J by 8 bases, with 9 bases between. The CDR3 protein is CASSPGGGYTF. Written as DNA, the CDR3 is TGCGCCAGCAGCCCGGGTGGGGGCTACACCTTC.

This clone was recorded once. This chain connects TRBV3-1 (or the pseudogene TRBV3-2) to TRBJ1-2; a possible D gene is TRBD1 (6 bases). V lost 1 base to trimming and J lost 0 bases, with 9 bases between them. The germline CDR1 and CDR2 sequences are LGHDT and YNNKEL (reference sequence). CDR3 length equals 15 residues. In DNA, the CDR3 is TGTGCCAGCAGCCAAGCGCCAGGGGCTAACTATGGCTACACCTTC. It specifies CASSQAPGANYGYTF.

The chain is built from TRBV24-1 and TRBJ2-3; TRBD2 might be the D (5 bases). V lost 5 bases and J 0 bases, leaving 14 bases between the germline ends. CDR3 length: 16 amino acids. Per germline, CDR1 KGHDR and CDR2 SFDVKD. The CDR3 spells CATSAPVRTSTDTQYF. Here the CDR3 DNA reads TGTGCCACCAGTGCTCCTGTGCGGACTAGCACAGATACGCAGTATTTT.

The chain joins TRBV19 to TRBJ1-2; the D gene is possibly TRBD1 (6 bases). The V gene's germline CDR1 is LNHDA and CDR2 SQIVND (reference sequence). V dropped 3 bases and J dropped 0 bases, with 14 bases sitting between them. The CDR3 consists of 16 residues. In DNA, the CDR3 is TGTGCCAGTAGTATGGGTACAGGGAGTGCTAACTATGGCTACACCTTC. It codes for CASSMGTGSANYGYTF.

This rearrangement joins TRBV7-8 to TRBJ1-1, with 10 bases matching TRBD1. The CDR3 is 15 amino acids. V lost 5 bases to trimming and J lost 12 bases; unmatched junction nucleotides: 15. Germline V gene data show CDR1 as SGHVS and CDR2 as FQNEAQ. This CDR3 reads CASSLRQGQGPVSFF. CDR3 nucleotides: TGTGCCAGCAGCCTAAGACAGGGACAGGGGCCAGTATCTTTCTTT.